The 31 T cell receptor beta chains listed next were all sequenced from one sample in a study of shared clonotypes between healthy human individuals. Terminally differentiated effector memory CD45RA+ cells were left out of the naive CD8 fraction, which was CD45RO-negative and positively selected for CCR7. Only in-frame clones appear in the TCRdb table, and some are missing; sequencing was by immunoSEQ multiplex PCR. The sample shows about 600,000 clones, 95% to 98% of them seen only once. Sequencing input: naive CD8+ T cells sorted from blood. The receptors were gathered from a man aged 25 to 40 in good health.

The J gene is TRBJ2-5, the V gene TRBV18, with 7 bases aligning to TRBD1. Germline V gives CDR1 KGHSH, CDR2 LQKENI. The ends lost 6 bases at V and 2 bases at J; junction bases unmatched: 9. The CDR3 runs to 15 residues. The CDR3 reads CASSDRDREQETQYF. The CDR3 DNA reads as TGTGCCAGCTCTGACCGGGACAGAGAACAAGAGACCCAGTACTTC. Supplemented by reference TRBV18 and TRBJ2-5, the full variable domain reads NAGVMQNPRHLVRRRGQEARLRCSPMKGHSHVYWYRQLPEEGLKFMVYLQKENIIDESGMPKERFSAEFPKEGPSILRIQQVVRGDSAAYFCASSDRDREQETQYFGPGTRLLVL.

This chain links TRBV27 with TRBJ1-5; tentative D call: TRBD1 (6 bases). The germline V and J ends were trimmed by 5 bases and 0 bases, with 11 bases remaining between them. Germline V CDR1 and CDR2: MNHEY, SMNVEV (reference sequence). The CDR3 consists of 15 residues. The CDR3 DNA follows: TGTGCCAGCAGTGACGGGGGGCATAGCAATCAGCCCCAGCATTTT. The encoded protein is CASSDGGHSNQPQHF.

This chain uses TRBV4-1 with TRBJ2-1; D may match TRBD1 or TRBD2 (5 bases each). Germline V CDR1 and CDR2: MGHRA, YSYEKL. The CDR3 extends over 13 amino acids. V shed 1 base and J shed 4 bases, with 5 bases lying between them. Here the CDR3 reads CASSQGGYNEQFF. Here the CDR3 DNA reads TGCGCCAGCAGCCAAGGGGGGTACAATGAGCAGTTCTTC.

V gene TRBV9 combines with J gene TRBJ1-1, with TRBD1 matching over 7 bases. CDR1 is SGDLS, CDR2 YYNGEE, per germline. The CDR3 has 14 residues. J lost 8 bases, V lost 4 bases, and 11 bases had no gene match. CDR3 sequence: CASSSRDRRFEAFF. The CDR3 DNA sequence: TGTGCCAGCAGCTCGAGGGACAGAAGATTCGAAGCTTTCTTT.

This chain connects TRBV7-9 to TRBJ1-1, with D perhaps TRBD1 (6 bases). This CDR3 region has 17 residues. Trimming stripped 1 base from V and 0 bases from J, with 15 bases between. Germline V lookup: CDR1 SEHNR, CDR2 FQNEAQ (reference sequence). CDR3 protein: CASSLGGQGLLNTEAFF. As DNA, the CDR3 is TGTGCCAGCAGCTTAGGAGGGCAGGGGTTACTGAACACTGAAGCTTTCTTT.

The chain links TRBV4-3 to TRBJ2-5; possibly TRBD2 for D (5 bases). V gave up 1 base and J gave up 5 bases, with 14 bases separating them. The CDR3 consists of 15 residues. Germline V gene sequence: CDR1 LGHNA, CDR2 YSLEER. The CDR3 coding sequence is TGCGCCAGCAGCCAAGGAACTCCGAGAGGGGAGACCCAGTACTTC. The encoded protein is CASSQGTPRGETQYF.

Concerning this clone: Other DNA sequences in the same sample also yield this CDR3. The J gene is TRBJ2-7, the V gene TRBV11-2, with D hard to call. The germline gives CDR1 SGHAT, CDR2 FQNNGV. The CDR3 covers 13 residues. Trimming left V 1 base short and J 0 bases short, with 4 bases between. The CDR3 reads CASSLASSYEQYF. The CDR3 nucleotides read TGTGCCAGCAGCTTAGCGTCCTCCTACGAGCAGTACTTC.

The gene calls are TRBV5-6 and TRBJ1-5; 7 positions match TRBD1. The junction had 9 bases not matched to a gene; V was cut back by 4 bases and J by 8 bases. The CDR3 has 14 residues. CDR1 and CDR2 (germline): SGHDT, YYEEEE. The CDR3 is CASSRWDSREPQHF. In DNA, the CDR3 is TGTGCCAGCAGCCGCTGGGACAGCAGAGAGCCCCAGCATTTT.

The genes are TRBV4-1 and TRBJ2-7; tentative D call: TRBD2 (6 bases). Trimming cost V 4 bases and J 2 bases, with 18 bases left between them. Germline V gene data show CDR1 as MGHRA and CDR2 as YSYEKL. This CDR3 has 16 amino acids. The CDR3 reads CASSLREDIKTYEQYF. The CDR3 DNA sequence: TGCGCCAGCAGCCTCAGGGAGGACATCAAAACCTACGAGCAGTACTTC.

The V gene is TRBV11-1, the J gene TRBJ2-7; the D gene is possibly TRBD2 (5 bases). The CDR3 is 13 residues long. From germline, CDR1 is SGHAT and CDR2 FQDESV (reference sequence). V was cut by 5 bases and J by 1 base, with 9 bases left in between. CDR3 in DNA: TGTGCCAGCAGCGCCGGACTTTCCTACGAGCAGTACTTC. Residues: CASSAGLSYEQYF.

This CDR3 reads CASSPIGTLEPEAFF. Written as DNA, the CDR3 is TGTGCCAGCAGCCCCATCGGGACCCTAGAGCCTGAAGCTTTCTTT. The V and J genes are TRBV7-9 and TRBJ1-1, with D possibly TRBD1 on 5 matching bases. CDR1 and CDR2 from the germline V gene are SEHNR and FQNEAQ (reference sequence). The V and J ends lost 5 bases and 6 bases respectively, with 19 bases between them. This CDR3 contains 15 residues. Full variable domain (outside the CDR3, taken from reference TRBV7-9 and TRBJ1-1): DTGVSQNPRHKITKRGQNVTFRCDPISEHNRLYWYRQTLGQGPEFLTYFQNEAQLEKSRLLSDRFSAERPKGSFSTLEIQRTEQGDSAMYLCASSPIGTLEPEAFFGQGTRLTVV.

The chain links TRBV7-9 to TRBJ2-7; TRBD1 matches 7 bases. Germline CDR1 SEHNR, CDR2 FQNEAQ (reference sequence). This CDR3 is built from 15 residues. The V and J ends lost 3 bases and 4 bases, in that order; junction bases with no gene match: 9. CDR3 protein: CASSFGTVSHYEQYF. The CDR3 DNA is TGTGCCAGCAGCTTTGGGACAGTTTCCCATTACGAGCAGTACTTC.

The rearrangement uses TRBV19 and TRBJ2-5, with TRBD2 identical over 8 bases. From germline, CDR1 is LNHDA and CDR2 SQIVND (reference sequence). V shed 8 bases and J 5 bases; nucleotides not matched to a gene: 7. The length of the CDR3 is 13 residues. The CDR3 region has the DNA TGTGCCAGTCGGGTAGCGGGGTCGGAGACCCAGTACTTC. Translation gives CASRVAGSETQYF.

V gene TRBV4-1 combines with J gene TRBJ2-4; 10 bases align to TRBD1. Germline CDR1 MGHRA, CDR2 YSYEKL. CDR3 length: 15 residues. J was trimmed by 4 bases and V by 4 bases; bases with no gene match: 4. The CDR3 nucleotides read TGCGCCAGCAGCCCGCTGGGACAGGGGAAAAACATTCAGTACTTC. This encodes CASSPLGQGKNIQYF.

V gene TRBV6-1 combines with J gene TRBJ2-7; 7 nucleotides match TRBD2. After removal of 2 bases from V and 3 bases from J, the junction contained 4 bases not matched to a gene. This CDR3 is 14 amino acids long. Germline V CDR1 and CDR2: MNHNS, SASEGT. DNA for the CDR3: TGTGCCAGCAGTGAAATGGGAGGGTACTACGAGCAGTACTTC. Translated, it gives CASSEMGGYYEQYF.

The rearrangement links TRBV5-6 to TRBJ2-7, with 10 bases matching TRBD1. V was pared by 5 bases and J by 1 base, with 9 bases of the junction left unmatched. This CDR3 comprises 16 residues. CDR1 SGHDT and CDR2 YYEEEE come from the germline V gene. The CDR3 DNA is TGTGCCAGCAGTTATGACAGGGGGCTCACATCCTACGAGCAGTACTTC. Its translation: CASSYDRGLTSYEQYF.

CDR3 sequence: CASSLGMLNTEAFF. As DNA, the CDR3 is TGTGCCAGCAGCTTAGGTATGCTGAACACTGAAGCTTTCTTT. V usage is TRBV7-9 and J usage is TRBJ1-1; no reliable D call. Trimming removed 1 base at V and 0 bases at J, with 6 bases between. CDR3 length equals 14 residues. Per the germline V gene, CDR1 is SEHNR and CDR2 is FQNEAQ (reference sequence).

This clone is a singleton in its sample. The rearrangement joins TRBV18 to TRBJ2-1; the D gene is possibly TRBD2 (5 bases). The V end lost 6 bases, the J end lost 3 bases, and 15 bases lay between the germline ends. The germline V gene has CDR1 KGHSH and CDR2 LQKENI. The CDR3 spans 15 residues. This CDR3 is CASSAGQRDYNEQFF. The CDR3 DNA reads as TGTGCCAGCTCCGCGGGTCAGCGCGACTACAATGAGCAGTTCTTC.

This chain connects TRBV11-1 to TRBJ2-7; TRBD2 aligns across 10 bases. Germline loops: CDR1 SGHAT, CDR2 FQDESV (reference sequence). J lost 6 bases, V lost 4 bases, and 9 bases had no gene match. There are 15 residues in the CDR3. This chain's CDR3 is CASSYTLAGMGEQYF. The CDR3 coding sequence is TGTGCCAGCAGCTACACACTAGCGGGGATGGGCGAGCAGTACTTC.

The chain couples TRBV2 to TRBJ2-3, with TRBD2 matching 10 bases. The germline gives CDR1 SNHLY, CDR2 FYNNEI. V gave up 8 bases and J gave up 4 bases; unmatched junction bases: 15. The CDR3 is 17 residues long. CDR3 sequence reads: CASSPYRAGGPPDTQYF. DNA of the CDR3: TGTGCCAGCTCCCCCTACCGAGCGGGAGGGCCGCCAGATACGCAGTATTTT.

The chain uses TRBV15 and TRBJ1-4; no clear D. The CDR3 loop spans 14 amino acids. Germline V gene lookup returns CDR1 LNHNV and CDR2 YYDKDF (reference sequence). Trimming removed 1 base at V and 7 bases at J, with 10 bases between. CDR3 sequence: CATSRGGGGEKLFF. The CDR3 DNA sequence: TGTGCCACCAGCAGAGGGGGTGGTGGTGAAAAACTGTTTTTT.

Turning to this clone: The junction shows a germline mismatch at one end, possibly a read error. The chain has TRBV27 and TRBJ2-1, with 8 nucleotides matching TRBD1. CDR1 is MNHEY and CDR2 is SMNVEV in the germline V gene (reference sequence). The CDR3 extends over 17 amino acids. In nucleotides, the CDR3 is TGTGCCAGCAGTTCGCTCTTGACAGGGGCCGTCTACAGTGAGCAGTTCTTC. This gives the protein CASSSLLTGAVYSEQFF.

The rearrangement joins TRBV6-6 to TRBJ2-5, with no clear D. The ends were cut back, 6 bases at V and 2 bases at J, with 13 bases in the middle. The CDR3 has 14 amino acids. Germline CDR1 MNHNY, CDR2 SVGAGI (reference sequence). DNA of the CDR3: TGTGCCAGCAGCCGCCAGACACCACAAGAGACCCAGTACTTC. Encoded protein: CASSRQTPQETQYF.

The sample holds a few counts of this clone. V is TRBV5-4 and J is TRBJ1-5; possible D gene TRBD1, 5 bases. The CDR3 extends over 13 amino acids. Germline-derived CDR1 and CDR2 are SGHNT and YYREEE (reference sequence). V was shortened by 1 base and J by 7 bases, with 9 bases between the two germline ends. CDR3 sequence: CASSLWGNQPQHF. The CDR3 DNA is TGTGCCAGCAGCTTGTGGGGGAACCAGCCCCAGCATTTT.

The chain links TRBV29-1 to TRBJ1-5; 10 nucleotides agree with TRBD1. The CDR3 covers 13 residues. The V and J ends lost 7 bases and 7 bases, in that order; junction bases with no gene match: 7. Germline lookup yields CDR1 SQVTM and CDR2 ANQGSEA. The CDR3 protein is CSARQGAGQPQHF. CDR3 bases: TGCAGCGCCCGACAGGGGGCAGGCCAGCCCCAGCATTTT. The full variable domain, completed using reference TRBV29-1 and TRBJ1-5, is SAVISQKPSRDICQRGTSLTIQCQVDSQVTMMFWYRQQPGQSLTLIATANQGSEATYESGFVIDKFPISRPNLTFSTLTVSNMSPEDSSIYLCSARQGAGQPQHFGDGTRLSIL.

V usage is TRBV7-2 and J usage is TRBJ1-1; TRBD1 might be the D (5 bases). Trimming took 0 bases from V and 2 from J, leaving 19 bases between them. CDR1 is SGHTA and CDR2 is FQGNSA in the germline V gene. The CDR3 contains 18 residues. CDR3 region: CASSLASVALTGNTEAFF. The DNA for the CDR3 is TGTGCCAGCAGCTTAGCTAGTGTTGCACTAACAGGTAACACTGAAGCTTTCTTT. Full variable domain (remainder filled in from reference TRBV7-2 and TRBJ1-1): GAGVSQSPSNKVTEKGKDVELRCDPISGHTALYWYRQSLGQGLEFLIYFQGNSAPDKSGLPSDRFSAERTGGSVSTLTIQRTQQEDSAVYLCASSLASVALTGNTEAFFGQGTRLTVV.

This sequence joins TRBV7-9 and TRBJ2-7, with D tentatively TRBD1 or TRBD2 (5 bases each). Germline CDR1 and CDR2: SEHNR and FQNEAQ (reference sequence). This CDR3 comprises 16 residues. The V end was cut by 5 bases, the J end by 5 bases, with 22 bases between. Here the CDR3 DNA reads TGTGCCAGCAGCCCCCCCCAGGGACCCCTCGCTCACGAGCAGTACTTC. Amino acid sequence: CASSPPQGPLAHEQYF.

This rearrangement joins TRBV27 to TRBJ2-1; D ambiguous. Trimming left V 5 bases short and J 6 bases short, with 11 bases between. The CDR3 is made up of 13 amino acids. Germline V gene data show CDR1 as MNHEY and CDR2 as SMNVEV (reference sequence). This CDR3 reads CASSLTGGNEQFF. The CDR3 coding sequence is TGTGCCAGCAGTCTAACGGGTGGCAATGAGCAGTTCTTC.

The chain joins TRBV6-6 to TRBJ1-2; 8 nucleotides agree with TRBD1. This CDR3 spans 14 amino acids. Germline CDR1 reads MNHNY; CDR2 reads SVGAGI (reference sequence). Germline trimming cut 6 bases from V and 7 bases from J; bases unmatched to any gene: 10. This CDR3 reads CASSYAGGVSGYTF. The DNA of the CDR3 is TGTGCCAGCAGCTACGCAGGGGGCGTCTCTGGCTACACCTTC.

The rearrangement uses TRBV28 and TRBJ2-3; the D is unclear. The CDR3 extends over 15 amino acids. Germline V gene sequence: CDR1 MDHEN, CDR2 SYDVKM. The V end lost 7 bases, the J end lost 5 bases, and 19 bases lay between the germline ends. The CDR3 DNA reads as TGTGCCAGCATTGACCTAGTCGAGGCCAAAGATACGCAGTATTTT. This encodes CASIDLVEAKDTQYF.

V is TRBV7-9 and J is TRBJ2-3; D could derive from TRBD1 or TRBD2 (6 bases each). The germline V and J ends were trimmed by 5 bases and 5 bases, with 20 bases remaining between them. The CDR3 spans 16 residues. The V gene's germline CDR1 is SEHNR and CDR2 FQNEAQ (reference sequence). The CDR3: CASSNPLGGEKDTQYF. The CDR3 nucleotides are TGTGCCAGCAGCAATCCACTGGGGGGCGAGAAAGATACGCAGTATTTT.